What follows is one TCR beta chain and its context. Its antigen is not identified. Disease duration was under 3 months in the ophthalmopathy patients, who also had a Clinical Activity Score of at least 3 and a NOSPECS grade of at least 4. Not enrolled were patients with uncontrolled infection, other autoimmune disease, pregnancy or lactation. This record belongs to a study of T cells in Graves' hyperthyroidism and ophthalmopathy. General observations from the study: A model using 13 V-J features told ophthalmopathy apart from stable hyperthyroidism. Blood held most thyroid clonotypes expanded above 0.001 frequency.

The source material, RNA transcripts, was used to amplify TCR beta CDR3 regions. The HTBI primer set was used in a first-round RT-PCR of the TCR CDR3. One entry per CDR3 protein results from TCRdb running MiXCR on the multiplex PCR reads. The sample carries over 400,000 distinct CDR3 sequences, about 22% recorded once. Looked up from germline, CDR1 is DFQATT and CDR2 is SNEGSKA (reference sequence). The CDR3 extends over 15 amino acids. V lost 1 base, J lost 0 bases, and 12 bases lay in between. The chain joins TRBV20-1 to TRBJ1-1, with D tentatively TRBD1 (6 bases). The sequence derives from a woman in her 70s with Graves' ophthalmopathy. The sample consisted of blood. Written as DNA, the CDR3 is TGCAGTGCTAGAGTTGGGGCAGGGGTGAACACTGAAGCTTTCTTT. It yields the protein CSARVGAGVNTEAFF.